This TCR beta chain was documented in a study of T cells in localized non-small cell lung cancer. Study observations and caveats: Uninvolved adjacent lung showed the highest T cell clonality, exceeding tumor. Researchers found a median roughly 56 of the top 100 tumor clones in adjacent lung. Investigators sequenced only a single tumor region, leaving heterogeneity possible.

The data were produced by immunoSEQ multiplex PCR, yet TCRdb's version contains in-frame clones alone and is incomplete. Altogether almost 20,000 clones are present, about 89% being singletons, with the ten largest covering about 8%. V was clipped by 2 bases and J by 0 bases, with 12 bases between them. The CDR3 consists of 16 residues. The germline V gene encodes CDR1 SGHRS and CDR2 YFSETQ. Note on this clone: What it recognizes is unknown.

Material: peripheral blood, obtained before any cancer treatment. V usage is TRBV5-1 and J usage is TRBJ2-1; D possibly corresponds to TRBD1 (6 bases). The clonotype was recovered from a man between 40 and 70 years old with stage I lung adenocarcinoma. CDR3 region: CASSFPRGSSYNEQFF. The CDR3 region has the DNA TGCGCCAGCAGCTTTCCGAGGGGGAGCTCCTACAATGAGCAGTTCTTC.